The entry that follows covers one TCR beta chain sequence. The antigen is unknown. Primers included in the PCR were 60 Vbeta and 13 Jbeta primers. The protocol was immunoSEQ multiplex PCR, while the TCRdb copy is restricted to in-frame clones and leaves out a portion. The sample has about 43,000 clones; less than 75% are singletons. These data come from a study of cytomegalovirus exposure and HLA in healthy donors. Study-level findings and limits: Productive rates of about 90% or about 30% were seen for most TCR beta V segments in an earlier analysis. A few chains linked to CMV were shown in vitro to be specific for CMV antigens. In all likelihood, a cluster of highly shared sequence variants was a sequencing artifact.

Germline CDR1 SGHTA, CDR2 FQGTGA. Trimming stripped 0 bases from V and 1 base from J, with 15 bases between. The length of the CDR3 is 17 residues. This sequence originates from a man in his sixties in good health and CMV-seropositive. The chain uses TRBV7-3 and TRBJ2-5, with no clear D. What was sequenced was PBMCs. The CDR3 reads CASSLTGHTPVQETQYF. DNA for the CDR3: TGTGCCAGCAGCTTAACGGGCCACACCCCGGTCCAAGAGACCCAGTACTTC.